This paragraph covers one T cell receptor beta chain sequence. This entry belongs to a study of cytotoxic CD8 clonotypes in ibrutinib-treated CLL. In germline, CDR1 is KGHSH, CDR2 LQKENI. The CDR3 length is 16 residues. The V gene end was trimmed by 2 bases and the J gene end by 5 bases; junction bases not matched to a gene: 8. This table comes from immunoSEQ multiplex PCR, and its TCRdb copy is limited to in-frame clones, with some not included. This sample has roughly 220,000 clones; 70% occur once, and the top ten carry roughly 5.9%. The chain has TRBV18 and TRBJ1-5, with TRBD1 matching over 8 bases. The TCR comes from a human donor with chronic lymphocytic leukemia. Sequences were derived from PBMCs, sampled after 12 months of ibrutinib treatment. In nucleotides, the CDR3 is TGTGCCAGCTCACCAAGCGCAGGGGGCCTCTATCAGCCCCAGCATTTT. This encodes CASSPSAGGLYQPQHF.